These 17 T cell receptor beta chains were sequenced from one sample in a study of CD4 T cells in relation to SARS-CoV-2 and coronaviruses. Their specific antigens are unknown. The protocol was immunoSEQ multiplex PCR, while the TCRdb copy is restricted to in-frame clones and leaves out a portion. This table holds tens of thousands of clones, approximately 80% found once. Before the COVID-19 pandemic, during about 2010-2019, CD4+ T cells were taken from unexposed donors. The cells were cultured for roughly 11 days before CD4+ T cells were isolated. Input material: CD4+ T cells from PBMCs, cultured in vitro. All receptors come from a human donor in good health.

In this sample, this clone turned up a few times. The chain carries TRBV7-9 and TRBJ1-6; possible D gene TRBD1, 6 bases. Germline CDR1 is SEHNR and CDR2 is FQNEAQ (reference sequence). The CDR3 runs 14 residues. Trimming cost V 2 bases and J 10 bases, with 12 bases left between them. DNA of the CDR3: TGTGCCAGCAGCTTAACCAGGGGCAACTCACCCCTCCACTTT. Translation gives CASSLTRGNSPLHF.

The rearrangement uses TRBV6-2 or TRBV6-3 and TRBJ2-3; D gene unclear. From germline, CDR1 is MNHEY and CDR2 SVGEGT. V shed 5 bases and J shed 2 bases, with 8 bases lying between them. The CDR3 contains 13 residues. The CDR3 coding sequence is TGTGCCAGCAGTGCGACTGACACAGATACGCAGTATTTT. It specifies CASSATDTDTQYF.

The chain has TRBV29-1 and TRBJ2-7, with a possible D match to TRBD1 (5 bases). Germline V gives CDR1 SQVTM, CDR2 ANQGSEA. The CDR3 is 13 amino acids. V was shortened by 8 bases and J by 0 bases, with 14 bases between the two germline ends. CDR3 in amino acids: CSTQRTPSYEQYF. As DNA, the CDR3 is TGCAGCACCCAACGGACACCCTCCTACGAGCAGTACTTC.

The chain couples TRBV28 to TRBJ1-1; D uncertain. The CDR3 sequence is 12 residues long. The V gene lost 10 bases and the J gene lost 2 bases, with 11 bases spanning the gap. The germline gives CDR1 MDHEN, CDR2 SYDVKM. CDR3 region: CATWVTNTEAFF. The CDR3 DNA reads TGTGCCACTTGGGTGACAAACACTGAAGCTTTCTTT.

The V and J genes are TRBV2 and TRBJ2-6; TRBD2 agrees at 7 bases. The germline V gene has CDR1 SNHLY and CDR2 FYNNEI. The CDR3 is 15 amino acids. The ends lost 9 bases at V and 2 bases at J; junction bases unmatched: 7. CDR3 sequence: CASEGGVAGANVLTF. The CDR3, as DNA: TGTGCCAGTGAGGGAGGGGTGGCTGGGGCCAACGTCCTGACTTTC.

This clone was observed a few times. The chain has TRBV19 and TRBJ2-7; 9 bases line up with TRBD1. Trimming cost V 5 bases and J 3 bases; bases outside gene matches: 11. The CDR3 spans 16 residues. In germline, CDR1 is LNHDA, CDR2 SQIVND (reference sequence). The CDR3 region is CASSSDRGSKLYEQYF. Here the CDR3 DNA reads TGTGCCAGTAGTTCGGACAGGGGATCAAAACTCTACGAGCAGTACTTC.

V usage is TRBV28 and J usage is TRBJ2-2, with D unclear. The CDR3 is 11 residues long. Between the trimmed V and J ends, which lost 4 bases and 5 bases, there was a span of 2 bases. Per germline, CDR1 MDHEN and CDR2 SYDVKM. The CDR3: CASSWTGELFF. The CDR3 DNA reads as TGTGCCAGCAGTTGGACCGGGGAGCTGTTTTTT.

The chain employs TRBV3-1 (or the pseudogene TRBV3-2) and TRBJ2-2, with 13 bases fitting TRBD2. The CDR3 has 16 residues. CDR1 and CDR2 from the germline V gene are LGHDT and YNNKEL (reference sequence). Trimming took 4 bases from V and 6 from J; bases not matched to a gene: 5. CDR3 region: CASSPTSGRGAGELFF. The CDR3 DNA reads as TGTGCCAGCAGCCCAACTAGCGGGAGGGGGGCCGGGGAGCTGTTTTTT.

The rearrangement links TRBV4-2 to TRBJ1-5; 7 nucleotides match TRBD1. The CDR3 is made up of 16 amino acids. V trimming: 1 base; J trimming: 0 bases; junction bases outside the gene matches: 3. Germline V gives CDR1 LGHNA, CDR2 YNFKEQ. CDR3 sequence reads: CASSQATGNSNQPQHF. Here the CDR3 DNA reads TGTGCCAGCAGCCAAGCGACAGGGAATAGCAATCAGCCCCAGCATTTT.

This chain connects TRBV15 to TRBJ2-7; possibly TRBD1 or TRBD2 for D (5 bases each). Between the trimmed V and J ends, which lost 0 bases and 2 bases, there was a span of 8 bases. Looked up from germline, CDR1 is LNHNV and CDR2 is YYDKDF (reference sequence). This CDR3 has 14 residues. The CDR3 loop is CATSRDLGPYEQYF. DNA of the CDR3: TGTGCCACCAGCAGAGATTTGGGACCCTACGAGCAGTACTTC.

The CDR3 loop is CASSLMVSSSYEQYF. The CDR3 coding sequence is TGCGCCAGCAGCTTGATGGTAAGCAGCTCCTACGAGCAGTACTTC. This chain connects TRBV5-1 to TRBJ2-7; D gene unclear. V was trimmed by 1 base and J by 0 bases, leaving 11 bases between them. Germline V gives CDR1 SGHRS, CDR2 YFSETQ. The CDR3 covers 15 residues.

This rearrangement joins TRBV4-3 to TRBJ2-7, with D tentatively TRBD2 (6 bases). CDR1 LGHNA and CDR2 YSLEER come from the germline V gene. CDR3 length equals 13 residues. Trimming stripped 0 bases from V and 4 bases from J, with 7 bases between. The DNA for the CDR3 is TGCGCCAGCAGCCAAGAGGGGGGATACGAGCAGTACTTC. This translates into CASSQEGGYEQYF.

The rearrangement uses TRBV7-9 and TRBJ2-1; 11 positions match TRBD2. V lost 5 bases, J lost 9 bases, and 15 bases stayed unmatched. The CDR3 sequence is 17 residues long. The germline CDR1 and CDR2 sequences are SEHNR and FQNEAQ (reference sequence). The CDR3 here is CASSNPLRLAGKGEQFF. CDR3 DNA sequence: TGTGCCAGCAGCAACCCCTTACGACTAGCGGGAAAGGGTGAGCAGTTCTTC.

The rearrangement links TRBV7-2 to TRBJ2-7; tentatively, D is TRBD1 or TRBD2 (6 bases each). Trimming took off 8 bases at V and 1 base at J, with 12 bases between the two ends. The CDR3 contains 13 residues. Germline assignment: CDR1 SGHTA and CDR2 FQGNSA. The CDR3 nucleotides are TGTGCCAGCCTAAAGGGGGGATCCTACGAGCAGTACTTC. Translation gives CASLKGGSYEQYF.

This clone has a single count. CDR3 DNA sequence: TGTGCCAGCAGATCGGACAGGGGAAAGACTGAAGCTTTCTTT. This translates into CASRSDRGKTEAFF. The chain recombines TRBV6-5 with TRBJ1-1, with TRBD1 matching over 9 bases. Germline V lookup: CDR1 MNHEY, CDR2 SVGAGI. This CDR3 spans 14 amino acids. V gave up 6 bases and J gave up 5 bases; unmatched junction bases: 7.

This rearrangement joins TRBV27 to TRBJ2-5, with D perhaps matching TRBD1 or TRBD2 (6 bases each). Per the germline V gene, CDR1 is MNHEY and CDR2 is SMNVEV (reference sequence). The CDR3 is 14 residues long. The ends were cut back, 5 bases at V and 3 bases at J, with 13 bases in the middle. CDR3 sequence reads: CASSRGARKETQYF. CDR3 in DNA: TGTGCCAGCAGTAGGGGGGCGCGGAAAGAGACCCAGTACTTC.

CDR3 DNA: TGTGCCAGCAGCCCCCCCAGCCTCCGGTGGAAGTACGAGCAGTACTTC. The encoded protein is CASSPPSLRWKYEQYF. The rearrangement joins TRBV7-9 to TRBJ2-7; D remains unclear. Between the trimmed V and J ends, which lost 5 bases and 4 bases, there was a span of 21 bases. Germline V gene lookup returns CDR1 SEHNR and CDR2 FQNEAQ (reference sequence). The CDR3 covers 16 residues. Combining the CDR3 with reference TRBV7-9 and TRBJ2-7 gives the whole variable domain DTGVSQNPRHKITKRGQNVTFRCDPISEHNRLYWYRQTLGQGPEFLTYFQNEAQLEKSRLLSDRFSAERPKGSFSTLEIQRTEQGDSAMYLCASSPPSLRWKYEQYFGPGTRLTVT.